The T cell receptor beta chain described here comes from a study of blood T cell repertoires in COVID-19. Study at large: From the United States, Italy and Spain came samples of acute and convalescent COVID-19. From T cells, B-cell-depleted T cells, or PBMCs came the material, which was cDNA or gDNA.

In the authors' workflow: The authors estimated nucleated cell counts from reference gene primer amplification. The table came from immunoSEQ multiplex PCR; TCRdb's copy has only in-frame clones and leaves some out. The V and J calls and clone size were taken over from that table, and D and trimming were inferred from the DNA. In the table there are 200,000 to 300,000 clones, 82% of which are singletons. V lost 5 bases, J lost 6 bases, and 16 bases lay in between. Germline V gene data show CDR1 as SGHAT and CDR2 as FQNNGV. The CDR3 is 14 amino acids. Sequences were obtained from peripheral blood. J is TRBJ2-5 and V is TRBV11-2; D is possibly TRBD2 (6 bases). This TCR came from an older woman with active or convalescent COVID-19. CDR3 sequence (DNA): TGTGCCAGCAGCCCCTCGGGCGGGGTGAAGACCCAGTACTTC. The encoded protein is CASSPSGGVKTQYF.